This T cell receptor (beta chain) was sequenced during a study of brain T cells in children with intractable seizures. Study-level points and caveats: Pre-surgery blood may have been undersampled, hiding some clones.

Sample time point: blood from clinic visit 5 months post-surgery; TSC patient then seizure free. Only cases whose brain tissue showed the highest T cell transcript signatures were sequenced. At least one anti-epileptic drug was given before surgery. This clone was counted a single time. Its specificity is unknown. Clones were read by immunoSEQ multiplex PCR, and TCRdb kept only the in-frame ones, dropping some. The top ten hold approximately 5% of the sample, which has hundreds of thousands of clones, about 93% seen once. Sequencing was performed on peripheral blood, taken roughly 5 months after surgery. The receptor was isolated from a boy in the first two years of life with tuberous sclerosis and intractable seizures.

CDR3 sequence reads: CATSDPGTANYGYTF. The DNA of the CDR3 is TGTGCCACCAGTGATCCCGGGACAGCTAACTATGGCTACACCTTC. The chain uses TRBV24-1 and TRBJ1-2; 7 bases match TRBD1. This CDR3 is built from 15 residues. Unmatched junction bases numbered 3, after V lost 3 bases and J lost 0 bases. Germline CDR1 reads KGHDR; CDR2 reads SFDVKD.